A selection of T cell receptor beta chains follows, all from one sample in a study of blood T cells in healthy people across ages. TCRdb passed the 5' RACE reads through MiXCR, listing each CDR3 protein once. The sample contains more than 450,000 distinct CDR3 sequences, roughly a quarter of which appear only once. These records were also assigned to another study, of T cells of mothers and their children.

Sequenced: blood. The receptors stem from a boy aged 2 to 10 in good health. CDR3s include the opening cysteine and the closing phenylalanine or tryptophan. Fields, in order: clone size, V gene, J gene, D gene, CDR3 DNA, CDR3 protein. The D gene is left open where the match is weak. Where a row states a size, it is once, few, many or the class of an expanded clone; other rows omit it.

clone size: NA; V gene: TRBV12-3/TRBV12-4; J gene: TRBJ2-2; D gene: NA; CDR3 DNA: TGTGCCAGCAGTTCCGGACAGCTCACCGGGGAGCTGTTTTTT; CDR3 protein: CASSSGQLTGELFF
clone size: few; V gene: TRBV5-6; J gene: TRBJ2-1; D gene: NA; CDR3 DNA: TGTGCCAGCAGCTTGGGGACACACGGCTCCTACAATGAGCAGTTCTTC; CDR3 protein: CASSLGTHGSYNEQFF
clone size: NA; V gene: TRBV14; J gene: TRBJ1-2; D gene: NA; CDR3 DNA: TGTGCCAGCAGCCAGTGGCCAGGGGTCTATGGCTACACCTTC; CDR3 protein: CASSQWPGVYGYTF
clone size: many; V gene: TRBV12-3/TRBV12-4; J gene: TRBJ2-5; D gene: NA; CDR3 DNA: TGTGCCAGCAGTTTATCGGGGACCCAGTACTTC; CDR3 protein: CASSLSGTQYF
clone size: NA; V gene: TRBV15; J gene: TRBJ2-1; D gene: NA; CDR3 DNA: TGTGCCACCAGCAGGAGTTATGGCAGAACAGACAATGAGCAGTTCTTC; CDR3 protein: CATSRSYGRTDNEQFF
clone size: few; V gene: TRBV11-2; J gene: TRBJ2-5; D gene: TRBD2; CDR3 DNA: TGTGCCAGCAGCTATGGACTAGCGGGGTCCGAGACCCAGTACTTC; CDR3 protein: CASSYGLAGSETQYF
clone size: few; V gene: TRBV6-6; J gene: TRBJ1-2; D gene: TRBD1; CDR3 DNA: TGTGCCAGCAGTTACATGACAGGGGTGGGCTATGGCTACACCTTC; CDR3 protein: CASSYMTGVGYGYTF
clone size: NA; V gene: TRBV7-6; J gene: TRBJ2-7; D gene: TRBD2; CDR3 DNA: TGTGCCAGCAGCTTCGGGACTAGCGGACACGACGAGCAGTACTTC; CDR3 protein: CASSFGTSGHDEQYF
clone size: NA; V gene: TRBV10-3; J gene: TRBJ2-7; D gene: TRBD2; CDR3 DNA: TGTGCCATCAGAGCGGGGGGACGGGGGCCCAGTGAGGACTTC; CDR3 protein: CAIRAGGRGPSEDF
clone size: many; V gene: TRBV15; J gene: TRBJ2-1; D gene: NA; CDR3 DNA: TGTGCCACCAGCTATTACCGGTATCCCTCCTACAATGAGCAGTTCTTC; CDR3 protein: CATSYYRYPSYNEQFF
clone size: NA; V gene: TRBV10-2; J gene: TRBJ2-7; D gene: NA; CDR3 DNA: TGCGCCAGCAGGGCGATGGTACACGAGCAGTACTTC; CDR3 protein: CASRAMVHEQYF
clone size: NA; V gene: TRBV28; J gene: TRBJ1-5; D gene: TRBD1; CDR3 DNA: TGTGCCAGCAGCCGAGGGACAGGTTATCAGCCCCAGCATTTT; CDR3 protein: CASSRGTGYQPQHF
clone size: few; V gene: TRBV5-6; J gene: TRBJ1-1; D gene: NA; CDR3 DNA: TGTGCCAGCAGCCGTGGTTGGCCCATGAACACTGAAGCTTTCTTT; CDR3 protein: CASSRGWPMNTEAFF
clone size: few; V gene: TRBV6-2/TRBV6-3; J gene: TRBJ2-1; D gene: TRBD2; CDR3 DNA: TGTGCCAGCAGACCACTAGCGGGAGAGTCGGGTGAGCAGTTCTTC; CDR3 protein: CASRPLAGESGEQFF
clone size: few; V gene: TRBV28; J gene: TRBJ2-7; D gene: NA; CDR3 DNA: TGTGCCAGCAGTTATCCTCCCCACAGGGACGGGCAGTACTTC; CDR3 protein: CASSYPPHRDGQYF
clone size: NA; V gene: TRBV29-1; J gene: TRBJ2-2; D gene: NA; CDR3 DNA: TGCAGCGTAAATTATGCGGGCTCGAACACCGGGGAGCTGTTTTTT; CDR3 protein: CSVNYAGSNTGELFF
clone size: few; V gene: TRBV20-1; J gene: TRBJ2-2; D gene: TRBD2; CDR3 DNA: TGCAGTGCTAGAGATCCTAACGGGGGGACCGGGGAGCTGTTTTTT; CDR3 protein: CSARDPNGGTGELFF
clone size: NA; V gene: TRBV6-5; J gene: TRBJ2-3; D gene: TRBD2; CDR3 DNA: TGTGCCAGCAGTCTAGCGGGATATGGCACAGATACGCAGTATTTT; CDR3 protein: CASSLAGYGTDTQYF
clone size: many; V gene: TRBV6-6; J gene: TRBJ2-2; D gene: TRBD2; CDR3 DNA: TGTGCCAGCAGTTACTCGATGGCGGGAGGTGGCACCGGGGAGCTGTTTTTT; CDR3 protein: CASSYSMAGGGTGELFF
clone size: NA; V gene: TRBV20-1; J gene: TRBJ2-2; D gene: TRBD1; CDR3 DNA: TGCAGTGCCCTGGGTTGGGACAGGGAAGCTTTTACCGGGGAGCTGTTTTTT; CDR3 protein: CSALGWDREAFTGELFF
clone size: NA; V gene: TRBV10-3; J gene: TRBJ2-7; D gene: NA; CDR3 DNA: TGTGCCATCAGTGAGTCGACGGGAGGGACAGGGCGCGAGCAGTACTTC; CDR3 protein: CAISESTGGTGREQYF
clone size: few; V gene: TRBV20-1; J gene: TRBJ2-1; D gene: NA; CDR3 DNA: TGCAGTGCTAACGAGGGCTACAATGAGCAGTTCTTC; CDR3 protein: CSANEGYNEQFF
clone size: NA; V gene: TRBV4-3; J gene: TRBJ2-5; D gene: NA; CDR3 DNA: TGCGCCAGCAGCCATGGACGTTTAGAGACCCAGTACTTC; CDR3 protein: CASSHGRLETQYF
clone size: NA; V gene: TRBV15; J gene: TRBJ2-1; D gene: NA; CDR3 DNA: TGTGCCACCAGCAGAGATAGGAATGAGCAGTTCTTC; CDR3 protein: CATSRDRNEQFF
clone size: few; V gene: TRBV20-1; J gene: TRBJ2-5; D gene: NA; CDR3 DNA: TGCAGTGCTAGATACGCGCCCCAAGAGACCCAGTACTTC; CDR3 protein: CSARYAPQETQYF
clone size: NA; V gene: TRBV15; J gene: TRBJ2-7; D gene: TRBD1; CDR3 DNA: TGTGCCACCAGCAGAGATTCAGGGGGCGAGCAGTACTTC; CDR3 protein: CATSRDSGGEQYF
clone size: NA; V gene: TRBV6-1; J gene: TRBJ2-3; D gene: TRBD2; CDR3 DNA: TGTGCCAGCATCCGGATACCGGGGGGGGTCACAGATACGCAGTATTTT; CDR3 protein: CASIRIPGGVTDTQYF
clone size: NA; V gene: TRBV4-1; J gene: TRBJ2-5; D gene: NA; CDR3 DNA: TGCGCCAGCAGCCAGGGGGATAGTGTGACCCAGTACTTC; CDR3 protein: CASSQGDSVTQYF
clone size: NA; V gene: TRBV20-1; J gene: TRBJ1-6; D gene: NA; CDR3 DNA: TGCAGTGCTTCGTCGCCCAATTCACCCCTCCACTTT; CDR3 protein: CSASSPNSPLHF
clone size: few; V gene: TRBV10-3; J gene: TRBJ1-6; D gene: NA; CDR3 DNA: TGTGCCATCAGTGAGGGGCAGGGCACCCACTTT; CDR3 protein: CAISEGQGTHF
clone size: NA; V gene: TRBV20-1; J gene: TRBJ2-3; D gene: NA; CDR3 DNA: TGCAGTGCTAGAGAGACCCGCACAGATACGCAGTATTTT; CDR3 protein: CSARETRTDTQYF
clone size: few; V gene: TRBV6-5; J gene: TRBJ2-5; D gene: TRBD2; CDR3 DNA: TGTGCCAGCAGTTACTCGACGGGACTAGCGGGCGAGACCCAGTACTTC; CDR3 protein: CASSYSTGLAGETQYF
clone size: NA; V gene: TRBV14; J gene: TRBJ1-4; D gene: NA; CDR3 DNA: TGTGCCAGCAGCCAAGACGACGGGAATGAAAAACTGTTTTTT; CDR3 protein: CASSQDDGNEKLFF
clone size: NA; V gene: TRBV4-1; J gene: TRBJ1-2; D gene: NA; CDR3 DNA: TGCGCCGGCAGCCAAGAAAGGGCAGGGTCCTATGGCTACACCTTC; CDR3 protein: CAGSQERAGSYGYTF
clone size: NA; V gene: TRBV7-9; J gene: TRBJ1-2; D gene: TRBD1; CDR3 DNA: TGTGCCAGCAGCTTGTCCGGGACAGGGGGATTGGGCTACACCTTC; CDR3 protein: CASSLSGTGGLGYTF